In this sample, the clone carrying this T cell receptor beta chain turned up a few times. Its antigen remains unidentified. With 4 bases removed from V and 5 bases from J, the gap between germline ends came to 11 bases. The CDR3 is 13 amino acids. CDR1 and CDR2 (germline): LGHNA, YNFKEQ. This sample is drawn from a study of CD8+ T cells in alopecia areata. Study-wide findings and caveats: Among patients, TCR sharing was less clear than in mice, a difference possibly due in part to HLA diversity in the patient population. For patients receiving tofacitinib, scalp clonality and expanded CD8+ clones among the top 100 significantly decreased. Many of the expanded lesional clones endured in scalp and blood while on tofacitinib.

As to treatment: oral pan-JAK inhibitor, 5-10 mg twice daily. Following extraction, RNA underwent reverse transcription to cDNA, which served as the sequencing template. The method was immunoSEQ multiplex PCR; TCRdb's version includes in-frame clones alone and lacks a portion of them. Seen here are approximately 100,000 clones, about 61% observed once, and the top ten hold about 16%. The TCR sequence derives from a human donor with alopecia areata. This material consisted of CD8+ T cells sorted from blood, taken between weeks 55 and 70, from a patient treated with tofacitinib. The chain is built from TRBV4-2 and TRBJ2-5, with D perhaps given as TRBD1 or TRBD2 (5 bases each). The CDR3 region has the DNA TGTGCCAGCAGCCCCCTCTGGGGGGAGACCCAGTACTTC. As protein: CASSPLWGETQYF.